One T cell receptor (beta chain) is described in this entry. This receptor's antigen is unknown. No base quality information exists; no much larger clone differs at one position. For CDR1 and CDR2, the germline V gene lists SNHLY and FYNNEI. Cut back by 7 bases and 4 bases, the V and J ends lie 16 bases apart. From its cysteine to its phenylalanine, the CDR3 spans 14 amino acids. The read is trimmed to its CDR3 DNA, 42 bases read in frame from base 1. This record comes from a study of siplizumab effects on memory and regulatory T cells (dated by TCRdb to the late 2010s). At the level of the whole study: The study examined how the anti-CD2 antibody siplizumab affects alloreactive T-cell subsets in allogeneic mixed lymphocyte reactions built from human PBMCs.

Study-level results and caveats: Unstimulated naive T cells appeared to be more diverse than memory T cells, and naive cells seemed to make a substantial contribution to the alloresponse. Roughly 75-97% of proliferating CD4+ or CD8+ clones could not be assigned a naive or memory phenotype. Siplizumab significantly reduced the cumulative frequency of alloreactive sequences traceable to unstimulated CD4+ memory T cells. No functional confirmation was obtained for the suppressive function of proliferating Tregs from siplizumab cultures. Because sequences below about 10^-5 frequency were poorly captured, only a minor fraction of alloreactive clones could be mapped to unstimulated subsets. In reactions with siplizumab, an average of around 70% of mappable alloreactive CD4+ clones were Treg-derived, compared with roughly 27% in control reactions.

Libraries were built with the immunoSEQ multiplex PCR assay. Around 92,000 TCR templates per sample were assayed by the deep sequencing platform. Genomic DNA extracted from sorted T cells was used for TCRbeta CDR3 sequencing. Per the original workflow: The R programming language was used for the clonal analysis of the TCRbeta CDR3 data. Alloreactive CD4+ and CD8+ clones were identified by comparing unstimulated samples to CFSE-low samples taken after the reaction. Alloreactive CD4+ clones were assigned to regulatory or non-regulatory origin by matching sequences to sorted unstimulated Treg and non-Treg repertoires. TCRdb stores this immuneACCESS table with in-frame sequences only. Part of the clones is absent; in the studies checked, under half of the shortfall reflects unresolved V genes, and no reason is known for the rest. The V and J calls and clone size are taken from that table; D and trimming were inferred from the DNA. For this sample the table gives some 100,000 clones, of which about 92% were detected only once. 0.65% to 0.9% of the sample lies in the top ten.

Sorted unstimulated T cells and proliferating T cells recovered from mixed lymphocyte reactions underwent TCRbeta CDR3 sequencing. Fresh whole blood from approximately 10 HLA-typed healthy donors was used to isolate PBMCs. To map where alloreactive clones came from, unstimulated CD4+ regulatory T cells were FACS-sorted. Sequencing input: Tregs sorted from blood. The receptor was isolated from a human donor in good health. In this chain, TRBV2 is recombined with TRBJ1-1; the D region possibly corresponds to TRBD1 (6 bases align). CDR3 protein: CASTKGQGTTEAFF. The nucleotide sequence is given as TGTGCCAGCACCAAGGGTCAGGGGACCACTGAAGCTTTCTTT.